This entry lists 21 T cell receptor beta chains sequenced from one sample in a study of blood T cell repertoires in COVID-19. The repertoire was sequenced with immunoSEQ multiplex PCR; TCRdb's copy has only in-frame clones and lacks some. The profile shows 150,000 to 200,000 clones, 85% to 90% of them singletons. The sample comprised peripheral blood. The receptors derive from a woman aged 70-85 years with COVID-19, enrolled during active disease.

The chain recombines TRBV7-2 with TRBJ2-7; possible D gene TRBD2, 5 bases. The CDR3 covers 15 residues. Germline values: CDR1 SGHTA, CDR2 FQGNSA. Trimming pared 5 bases from V and 3 bases from J, leaving 17 bases between. In DNA form, the CDR3 reads TGTGCCAGCAGCCCGAGCCCGGGATTAAACTACGAGCAGTACTTC. Translating it yields CASSPSPGLNYEQYF.

The J gene is TRBJ1-3, the V gene TRBV19; 7 bases match TRBD1. The CDR3 length is 16 residues. J was trimmed by 0 bases and V by 4 bases; bases with no gene match: 6. The germline CDR1 and CDR2 sequences are LNHDA and SQIVND (reference sequence). The CDR3 DNA reads as TGTGCCAGTAGTAGACAGGGCACAAGCTCTGGAAACACCATATATTTT. Its translation is CASSRQGTSSGNTIYF.

J is TRBJ2-7 and V is TRBV18; 8 nucleotides agree with TRBD1. This CDR3 has 15 residues. Germline trimming cut 4 bases from V and 1 base from J; bases unmatched to any gene: 6. CDR1 is KGHSH, CDR2 LQKENI, per germline. CDR3 DNA sequence: TGTGCCAGCTCACGATCGGGACAGGCTTCCTACGAGCAGTACTTC. Protein product: CASSRSGQASYEQYF.

This clone came up once. This chain joins TRBV7-8 and TRBJ1-5; tentative D call: TRBD1 (6 bases). The ends were cut back, 5 bases at V and 6 bases at J, with 11 bases in the middle. This CDR3 is 13 amino acids long. The germline V gene has CDR1 SGHVS and CDR2 FQNEAQ. CDR3 protein: CASSQGGAQPQHF. The CDR3 DNA sequence: TGTGCCAGCAGCCAAGGGGGTGCTCAGCCCCAGCATTTT.

V usage is TRBV3-1 (or the pseudogene TRBV3-2) and J usage is TRBJ2-5; D gene unclear. Germline CDR1 and CDR2: LGHDT and YNNKEL (reference sequence). V was cut by 0 bases and J by 5 bases, with 13 bases left in between. There are 15 residues in the CDR3. CDR3 bases: TGTGCCAGCAGCCAAGAATTACAACCCGGGGAGACCCAGTACTTC. The encoded protein is CASSQELQPGETQYF.

The chain combines TRBV7-2 with TRBJ1-3; the D gene is possibly TRBD1 (5 bases). Between the trimmed V and J ends, which lost 5 bases and 0 bases, there was a span of 8 bases. Germline values: CDR1 SGHTA, CDR2 FQGNSA. This CDR3 is built from 14 residues. In DNA form, the CDR3 reads TGTGCCAGCAGCCCCAGGGACTCTGGAAACACCATATATTTT. Translating gives CASSPRDSGNTIYF.

The chain couples TRBV18 to TRBJ1-2, with 9 bases that match TRBD1. V gave up 5 bases and J gave up 5 bases; unmatched junction bases: 3. Germline assignment: CDR1 KGHSH and CDR2 LQKENI. The CDR3 runs 13 residues. As DNA, the CDR3 is TGTGCCAGCTCAGGGACAGGGAATTATGGCTACACCTTC. Encoded protein: CASSGTGNYGYTF.

The chain carries TRBV5-6 and TRBJ1-4; 8 bases are a match to TRBD1. Germline loops: CDR1 SGHDT, CDR2 YYEEEE. Germline trimming cut 3 bases from V and 9 bases from J; bases unmatched to any gene: 10. There are 15 residues in the CDR3. The CDR3 sequence is CASSSPGGALKKLFF. For the CDR3, the DNA is TGTGCCAGCAGCTCACCAGGGGGCGCCTTGAAAAAACTGTTTTTT.

J is TRBJ2-5 and V is TRBV4-1; 8 bases line up with TRBD2. The CDR3 is made up of 14 amino acids. Per the germline V gene, CDR1 is MGHRA and CDR2 is YSYEKL. With V trimmed by 1 base and J by 7 bases, 5 bases remained unmatched. The CDR3 nucleotides read TGCGCCAGCAGCCAAGTAGGGACTAGTATGACCCAGTACTTC. Amino acid sequence: CASSQVGTSMTQYF.

This rearrangement joins TRBV28 to TRBJ1-4; the match to TRBD1 covers 10 bases. After removal of 5 bases from V and 5 bases from J, the junction contained 8 bases not matched to a gene. Germline CDR1 and CDR2: MDHEN and SYDVKM. The CDR3 spans 16 residues. CDR3 sequence (DNA): TGTGCCAGCAGTCCCATTTGGACAGGGGGAAATGAAAAACTGTTTTTT. Protein sequence: CASSPIWTGGNEKLFF.

The chain employs TRBV18 and TRBJ1-6; perhaps TRBD1 as D (6 bases). In germline, CDR1 is KGHSH, CDR2 LQKENI. The germline V and J ends were trimmed by 3 bases and 8 bases, with 20 bases remaining between them. The CDR3 contains 17 residues. The CDR3 DNA reads TGTGCCAGCTCACCTCAAACTTTCACAGGGAATTATTCACCCCTCCACTTT. Encoded protein: CASSPQTFTGNYSPLHF.

The CDR3 reads CASSPGTGGKLFF. CDR3 bases: TGTGCCAGCAGCCCCGGGACAGGGGGAAAACTGTTTTTT. The genes are TRBV16 and TRBJ1-4, with 11 bases matching TRBD1. CDR1 KGHSY and CDR2 FQNENV come from the germline V gene. Germline trimming cut 4 bases from V and 10 bases from J; bases unmatched to any gene: 2. This CDR3 region has 13 residues.

This sequence joins TRBV28 and TRBJ1-5; D is unresolved. The CDR3 contains 11 residues. The germline V gene encodes CDR1 MDHEN and CDR2 SYDVKM. The V end was cut by 6 bases, the J end by 4 bases, with 4 bases between. The CDR3 DNA follows: TGTGCCAGCAGCCTGAATCAGCCCCAGCATTTT. Amino acid sequence: CASSLNQPQHF.

This chain links TRBV12-3 or TRBV12-4 with TRBJ2-7; no reliable D call. Trimming stripped 2 bases from V and 7 bases from J, with 12 bases between. The CDR3 length is 13 residues. The CDR3 region is CASSLCEGVEQYF. In nucleotides, the CDR3 is TGTGCCAGCAGTTTATGTGAAGGAGTTGAGCAGTACTTC.

V gene TRBV5-1 combines with J gene TRBJ1-1; possible D gene TRBD1, 5 bases. The CDR3 length is 15 residues. From germline, CDR1 is SGHRS and CDR2 YFSETQ. V was shortened by 0 bases and J by 0 bases, with 9 bases between the two germline ends. CDR3: CASSLVSGLNTEAFF. The CDR3 region has the DNA TGCGCCAGCAGCTTGGTTTCAGGGCTGAACACTGAAGCTTTCTTT.

V and J are TRBV10-2 and TRBJ2-3, with TRBD2 matching 11 bases. The CDR3 is made up of 15 amino acids. J was trimmed by 3 bases and V by 7 bases; bases with no gene match: 6. Germline V lookup: CDR1 WSHSY, CDR2 SAAADI. The CDR3 spells CASTGSGGATDTQYF. The CDR3 DNA follows: TGCGCCAGCACTGGTAGCGGGGGGGCTACAGATACGCAGTATTTT.

The chain uses TRBV10-2 and TRBJ2-3; possibly TRBD2 for D (5 bases). This CDR3 comprises 18 residues. V was shortened by 9 bases and J by 1 base, with 26 bases between the two germline ends. Germline V CDR1 and CDR2: WSHSY, SAAADI. The CDR3 DNA follows: TGCGCCAGGATCTCCGATGGGAGACGCCTGATTGGCACAGATACGCAGTATTTT. Protein product: CARISDGRRLIGTDTQYF.

The chain combines TRBV30 with TRBJ2-7; D might be TRBD1 (6 bases). This CDR3 contains 13 residues. Deletions cut 4 bases from V and 2 bases from J, with 12 bases between. The germline V gene encodes CDR1 GTSNPN and CDR2 SVGIG (reference sequence). The CDR3 loop is CAWMRQAAYEQYF. CDR3 coding DNA: TGTGCCTGGATGAGACAGGCGGCCTACGAGCAGTACTTC.

The rearrangement links TRBV5-1 to TRBJ1-3, with 8 positions matching TRBD1. The CDR3 spans 16 residues. Germline CDR1 is SGHRS and CDR2 is YFSETQ. The V gene end was trimmed by 4 bases and the J gene end by 0 bases; junction bases not matched to a gene: 6. CDR3 in DNA: TGCGCCAGCAGCAAGCAGGGGGCCTCCTCTGGAAACACCATATATTTT. Protein: CASSKQGASSGNTIYF.

This clone occurred once. Here the CDR3 DNA reads TGCAGCGTTGGGGGGGGCAACAAGGAAGAGACCCAGTACTTC. Its protein product is CSVGGGNKEETQYF. The rearrangement joins TRBV29-1 to TRBJ2-5; D is perhaps TRBD2 (7 bases). The CDR3 has 14 amino acids. Between the trimmed V and J ends, which lost 4 bases and 3 bases, there was a span of 15 bases. Germline CDR1 SQVTM, CDR2 ANQGSEA.

CDR3 nucleotides: TGTGCCAGCAGCTTAGTTGCGACAGGGACCCAGCCCCAGCATTTT. Translated, it gives CASSLVATGTQPQHF. The chain employs TRBV7-2 and TRBJ1-5, with 7 bases lining up with TRBD1. This CDR3 spans 15 amino acids. V dropped 1 base and J dropped 7; count of bases not matched to a gene: 7. The V gene's germline CDR1 is SGHTA and CDR2 FQGNSA.